Sequencing of this T cell receptor beta chain was carried out in a study of CD4+ T cells in melanoma. Deletions cut 1 base from V and 1 base from J, with 15 bases between. The CDR3 totals 16 residues. Germline values: CDR1 SGHDT, CDR2 YYEEEE. Generated by immunoSEQ multiplex PCR, the TCRdb table keeps only in-frame clones and is missing some. Here the sample spans some 9,500 clones, 70% to 75% being singletons. The clonotype was recovered from a human donor with melanoma. This chain links TRBV5-6 with TRBJ2-7; D call uncertain. The sample taken for sequencing was cells from a culture (not recorded whether cultured in vitro). The CDR3 nucleotides read TGTGCCAGCAGCTTGATGGCCGCGTACATATCCTACGAGCAGTACTTC. It specifies CASSLMAAYISYEQYF.